The rows below give T cell receptor beta chains drawn from one sample of a study of control samples from healthy donors and cancer patients. Sequencing was performed with immunoSEQ multiplex PCR; in TCRdb, only in-frame clones are kept and a portion is missing. The sample lists about 65,000 clones, 90% occurring once. The sample was PBMCs. The receptors shown here come from a woman in her fifties or sixties with colorectal cancer. CDR3s include the opening cysteine and the closing phenylalanine or tryptophan. The order of the fields is clone size, J gene, CDR3 length, D gene, V gene, CDR3 protein, CDR3 DNA. A D gene is named only where the DNA matches it firmly. Clone size, where shown, is once, few, many, or a class for clones that have expanded.

clone_size: .; j_call: TRBJ2-3; cdr3_length: 15; d_call: TRBD2; v_call: TRBV5-4; cdr3_aa: CASSLAVASGDTQYF; cdr3_nt: TGTGCCAGCAGCTTGGCCGTGGCTAGCGGAGATACGCAGTATTTT
clone_size: .; j_call: TRBJ1-3; cdr3_length: 14; d_call: .; v_call: TRBV7-6; cdr3_aa: CASSGTGSGNTIYF; cdr3_nt: TGTGCCAGCAGTGGAACAGGCTCTGGAAACACCATATATTTT
clone_size: .; j_call: TRBJ2-1; cdr3_length: 19; d_call: .; v_call: TRBV6-2/TRBV6-3; cdr3_aa: CASSIPTRARPSSYNEQFF; cdr3_nt: TGTGCCAGCAGTATACCGACAAGGGCCCGCCCGAGCTCCTACAATGAGCAGTTCTTC
clone_size: .; j_call: TRBJ1-3; cdr3_length: 18; d_call: TRBD1; v_call: TRBV15; cdr3_aa: CATSRDFGGQGSGNTIYF; cdr3_nt: TGTGCCACCAGCAGAGACTTCGGGGGACAGGGCTCTGGAAACACCATATATTTT
clone_size: .; j_call: TRBJ1-3; cdr3_length: 17; d_call: TRBD1; v_call: TRBV30; cdr3_aa: CAWSYYRGPHSGNTIYF; cdr3_nt: TGTGCCTGGAGTTACTACAGGGGGCCACACTCTGGAAACACCATATATTTT
clone_size: few; j_call: TRBJ2-7; cdr3_length: 13; d_call: .; v_call: TRBV28; cdr3_aa: CASTQPTYYEQYF; cdr3_nt: TGTGCCAGCACCCAGCCGACTTACTACGAGCAGTACTTC
clone_size: .; j_call: TRBJ2-7; cdr3_length: 16; d_call: .; v_call: TRBV28; cdr3_aa: CASSPYRDVSSYEQYF; cdr3_nt: TGTGCCAGCAGTCCATACCGGGACGTGAGCTCCTACGAGCAGTACTTC
clone_size: .; j_call: TRBJ2-5; cdr3_length: 15; d_call: .; v_call: TRBV5-6; cdr3_aa: CASSSTGTTKETQYF; cdr3_nt: TGTGCCAGCAGCTCGACCGGGACAACCAAAGAGACCCAGTACTTC
clone_size: .; j_call: TRBJ1-2; cdr3_length: 16; d_call: .; v_call: TRBV4-1; cdr3_aa: CASSQVTPSRDYGYTF; cdr3_nt: TGCGCCAGCAGCCAAGTAACGCCCTCGAGGGACTATGGCTACACCTTC
clone_size: .; j_call: TRBJ2-5; cdr3_length: 16; d_call: TRBD2; v_call: TRBV27; cdr3_aa: CASSLSIAGYGETQYF; cdr3_nt: TGTGCCAGCAGTTTATCGATAGCGGGGTACGGTGAGACCCAGTACTTC
clone_size: .; j_call: TRBJ2-1; cdr3_length: 13; d_call: .; v_call: TRBV6-2/TRBV6-3; cdr3_aa: CASSRTAYNEQFF; cdr3_nt: TGTGCCAGCAGTCGGACAGCGTACAATGAGCAGTTCTTC
clone_size: .; j_call: TRBJ2-7; cdr3_length: 11; d_call: .; v_call: TRBV7-9; cdr3_aa: CASSLDYEQYF; cdr3_nt: TGTGCCAGCAGCTTAGACTACGAGCAGTACTTC
clone_size: .; j_call: TRBJ2-7; cdr3_length: 13; d_call: .; v_call: TRBV28; cdr3_aa: CASSKLVHYEQYF; cdr3_nt: TGTGCCAGCAGTAAACTGGTCCACTACGAGCAGTACTTC
clone_size: .; j_call: TRBJ1-6; cdr3_length: 14; d_call: .; v_call: TRBV3-1/TRBV3-2; cdr3_aa: CASSQRRSDSPLHF; cdr3_nt: TGTGCCAGCAGCCAAAGACGCTCAGATTCACCCCTCCACTTT
clone_size: .; j_call: TRBJ1-4; cdr3_length: 15; d_call: TRBD1; v_call: TRBV9; cdr3_aa: CASSVGGTGNEKLFF; cdr3_nt: TGTGCCAGCAGCGTAGGGGGGACAGGGAATGAAAAACTGTTTTTT
clone_size: .; j_call: TRBJ1-1; cdr3_length: 16; d_call: .; v_call: TRBV19; cdr3_aa: CASSPLVPGANTEAFF; cdr3_nt: TGTGCCAGCAGCCCCCTGGTCCCTGGGGCGAACACTGAAGCTTTCTTT
clone_size: .; j_call: TRBJ2-3; cdr3_length: 16; d_call: TRBD2; v_call: TRBV19; cdr3_aa: CASRTILAGGTDTQYF; cdr3_nt: TGTGCCAGTAGGACAATACTAGCGGGAGGTACAGATACGCAGTATTTT
clone_size: .; j_call: TRBJ2-3; cdr3_length: 15; d_call: .; v_call: TRBV28; cdr3_aa: CASSKYLTKTDTQYF; cdr3_nt: TGTGCCAGCAGCAAATACCTAACTAAAACAGATACGCAGTATTTT
clone_size: .; j_call: TRBJ1-2; cdr3_length: 14; d_call: TRBD1; v_call: TRBV19; cdr3_aa: CASSTRQGRYGYTF; cdr3_nt: TGTGCCAGTAGTACCCGACAGGGCCGATATGGCTACACCTTC
clone_size: .; j_call: TRBJ2-5; cdr3_length: 16; d_call: TRBD2; v_call: TRBV11-2; cdr3_aa: CASSNNLLAGLETQYF; cdr3_nt: TGTGCCAGCAGCAACAATCTACTAGCGGGACTGGAGACCCAGTACTTC
clone_size: .; j_call: TRBJ2-1; cdr3_length: 15; d_call: .; v_call: TRBV6-1; cdr3_aa: CASTHGGGGYNEQFF; cdr3_nt: TGTGCCAGCACCCATGGGGGGGGCGGGTACAATGAGCAGTTCTTC
clone_size: .; j_call: TRBJ2-7; cdr3_length: 15; d_call: TRBD1; v_call: TRBV5-5; cdr3_aa: CASSLYNGDSYEQYF; cdr3_nt: TGTGCCAGCAGCTTGTACAACGGGGACAGCTACGAGCAGTACTTC
clone_size: .; j_call: TRBJ2-3; cdr3_length: 18; d_call: TRBD1; v_call: TRBV7-9; cdr3_aa: CASSLGPRTGVPPDTQYF; cdr3_nt: TGTGCCAGCAGCCTCGGACCGCGGACAGGGGTTCCCCCAGATACGCAGTATTTT
clone_size: .; j_call: TRBJ2-1; cdr3_length: 14; d_call: .; v_call: TRBV7-9; cdr3_aa: CASSFLAAFNEQFF; cdr3_nt: TGTGCCAGCAGCTTTCTTGCCGCGTTCAATGAGCAGTTCTTC
clone_size: .; j_call: TRBJ1-4; cdr3_length: 11; d_call: .; v_call: TRBV12-3/TRBV12-4; cdr3_aa: CASSLREKLFF; cdr3_nt: TGTGCCAGCAGTTTAAGAGAAAAACTGTTTTTT
clone_size: once; j_call: TRBJ2-1; cdr3_length: 15; d_call: TRBD2; v_call: TRBV5-1; cdr3_aa: CASSLTWGGIYEQFF; cdr3_nt: TGCGCCAGCAGCTTGACCTGGGGGGGTATCTATGAGCAGTTCTTC
clone_size: .; j_call: TRBJ1-1; cdr3_length: 13; d_call: .; v_call: TRBV3-1/TRBV3-2; cdr3_aa: CASSQNGNTEAFF; cdr3_nt: TGTGCCAGCAGCCAGAATGGGAACACTGAAGCTTTCTTT
clone_size: .; j_call: TRBJ2-1; cdr3_length: 14; d_call: TRBD2; v_call: TRBV18; cdr3_aa: CASVTSGAYNEQFF; cdr3_nt: TGTGCCAGCGTCACTAGCGGAGCTTACAATGAGCAGTTCTTC
clone_size: few; j_call: TRBJ1-4; cdr3_length: 15; d_call: .; v_call: TRBV11-2; cdr3_aa: CASSQLGGTGEKLFF; cdr3_nt: TGTGCCAGCAGCCAATTGGGGGGAACTGGGGAAAAACTGTTTTTT
clone_size: .; j_call: TRBJ2-5; cdr3_length: 15; d_call: .; v_call: TRBV27; cdr3_aa: CASSSLGFEGETQYF; cdr3_nt: TGTGCCAGCAGTTCGCTGGGTTTCGAGGGGGAGACCCAGTACTTC
clone_size: .; j_call: TRBJ2-5; cdr3_length: 17; d_call: TRBD2; v_call: TRBV30; cdr3_aa: CAWMGTLGGGAYETQYF; cdr3_nt: TGTGCCTGGATGGGAACTCTCGGCGGGGGGGCGTACGAGACCCAGTACTTC
clone_size: .; j_call: TRBJ1-2; cdr3_length: 13; d_call: TRBD1; v_call: TRBV2; cdr3_aa: CASRDRVDYGYTF; cdr3_nt: TGTGCCAGCAGGGACAGGGTCGACTATGGCTACACCTTC
clone_size: .; j_call: TRBJ2-7; cdr3_length: 11; d_call: .; v_call: TRBV12-3/TRBV12-4; cdr3_aa: CASSYRGPRYF; cdr3_nt: TGTGCCAGCAGTTACCGGGGCCCGCGGTACTTC
clone_size: .; j_call: TRBJ1-1; cdr3_length: 14; d_call: TRBD1; v_call: TRBV25-1; cdr3_aa: CASSDGTGNTEAFF; cdr3_nt: TGTGCCAGCAGCGACGGGACAGGGAACACTGAAGCTTTCTTT
clone_size: .; j_call: TRBJ1-4; cdr3_length: 15; d_call: .; v_call: TRBV5-1; cdr3_aa: CASSLEWDSNEKLFF; cdr3_nt: TGCGCCAGCAGCTTGGAGTGGGATTCTAATGAAAAACTGTTTTTT
clone_size: .; j_call: TRBJ1-2; cdr3_length: 14; d_call: .; v_call: TRBV5-1; cdr3_aa: CASSLDASNYGYTF; cdr3_nt: TGCGCCAGCAGCTTGGACGCCTCAAACTATGGCTACACCTTC
clone_size: .; j_call: TRBJ2-3; cdr3_length: 19; d_call: .; v_call: TRBV7-8; cdr3_aa: CASSLIWGGPSGGTDTQYF; cdr3_nt: TGTGCCAGCAGCCTCATATGGGGGGGGCCTAGCGGAGGCACAGATACGCAGTATTTT
clone_size: .; j_call: TRBJ1-6; cdr3_length: 15; d_call: .; v_call: TRBV5-1; cdr3_aa: CASSAEQGLNSPLHF; cdr3_nt: TGCGCCAGCAGCGCGGAACAGGGACTCAATTCACCCCTCCACTTT
clone_size: .; j_call: TRBJ1-1; cdr3_length: 14; d_call: .; v_call: TRBV9; cdr3_aa: CASSVGTVNTEAFF; cdr3_nt: TGTGCCAGCAGCGTAGGGACGGTGAACACTGAAGCTTTCTTT
clone_size: .; j_call: TRBJ2-2; cdr3_length: 17; d_call: .; v_call: TRBV6-1; cdr3_aa: CASSDAVSTGNTGELFF; cdr3_nt: TGTGCCAGCAGTGACGCGGTTAGCACAGGAAACACCGGGGAGCTGTTTTTT
clone_size: .; j_call: TRBJ1-2; cdr3_length: 16; d_call: .; v_call: TRBV5-1; cdr3_aa: CASSFTLDSMNYGYTF; cdr3_nt: TGCGCCAGCAGCTTCACGCTGGACAGTATGAACTATGGCTACACCTTC
clone_size: .; j_call: TRBJ1-1; cdr3_length: 15; d_call: TRBD1; v_call: TRBV25-1; cdr3_aa: CASSEPTGESSEAFF; cdr3_nt: TGTGCCAGCAGTGAACCGACAGGGGAAAGCTCTGAAGCTTTCTTT
clone_size: .; j_call: TRBJ2-5; cdr3_length: 14; d_call: .; v_call: TRBV6-5; cdr3_aa: CASRGAGHQETQYF; cdr3_nt: TGTGCCAGCAGGGGGGCAGGGCACCAAGAGACCCAGTACTTC
clone_size: .; j_call: TRBJ1-5; cdr3_length: 14; d_call: .; v_call: TRBV6-6; cdr3_aa: CASLGGLGNQPQHF; cdr3_nt: TGTGCCAGCCTGGGGGGCTTGGGCAATCAGCCCCAGCATTTT
clone_size: .; j_call: TRBJ2-1; cdr3_length: 15; d_call: .; v_call: TRBV7-7; cdr3_aa: CASSLRGIPGDEQFF; cdr3_nt: TGTGCTAGCAGCTTGAGGGGAATCCCGGGGGATGAGCAGTTCTTC
clone_size: .; j_call: TRBJ2-3; cdr3_length: 15; d_call: .; v_call: TRBV6-5; cdr3_aa: CASIFRVPFTDTQYF; cdr3_nt: TGTGCCAGCATATTTCGGGTACCTTTCACAGATACGCAGTATTTT
clone_size: once; j_call: TRBJ1-2; cdr3_length: 13; d_call: .; v_call: TRBV5-1; cdr3_aa: CASSLEANYGYTF; cdr3_nt: TGCGCCAGCAGCTTGGAGGCTAACTATGGCTACACCTTC
clone_size: .; j_call: TRBJ2-2; cdr3_length: 16; d_call: TRBD2; v_call: TRBV10-3; cdr3_aa: CAISEVISGSTGELFF; cdr3_nt: TGTGCCATCAGTGAGGTGATTAGCGGGAGCACCGGGGAGCTGTTTTTT
clone_size: .; j_call: TRBJ2-2; cdr3_length: 13; d_call: .; v_call: TRBV28; cdr3_aa: CASSRGVGGELFF; cdr3_nt: TGTGCCAGCTCTAGGGGTGTTGGCGGGGAGCTGTTTTTT
clone_size: .; j_call: TRBJ2-5; cdr3_length: 12; d_call: .; v_call: TRBV6-5; cdr3_aa: CASGDNAETQYF; cdr3_nt: TGTGCCAGCGGGGATAATGCCGAGACCCAGTACTTC
clone_size: .; j_call: TRBJ1-1; cdr3_length: 13; d_call: .; v_call: TRBV9; cdr3_aa: CASSVDGGPEAFF; cdr3_nt: TGTGCCAGCAGCGTAGACGGAGGACCTGAAGCTTTCTTT
clone_size: once; j_call: TRBJ1-6; cdr3_length: 14; d_call: TRBD1; v_call: TRBV5-1; cdr3_aa: CASTTGTDDSPLHF; cdr3_nt: TGCGCCAGCACAACCGGGACAGATGATTCACCCCTCCACTTT
clone_size: .; j_call: TRBJ2-5; cdr3_length: 12; d_call: .; v_call: TRBV3-1/TRBV3-2; cdr3_aa: CASSPPQETQYF; cdr3_nt: TGTGCCAGCAGCCCGCCACAAGAGACCCAGTACTTC